Sequencing of this T cell receptor (beta chain) was carried out in a study of T cells after yellow fever vaccination. Points from the study as a whole: Although most clonotypes did not, a small share appeared in both CD4 and CD8 compartments. The study found a weaker secondary response that peaked faster, day 5 versus 15.

The sample holds many counts of this clonotype. What it binds is not known. This CDR3 is 13 amino acids long. V lost 6 bases to trimming and J lost 7 bases; unmatched junction nucleotides: 8. The germline V gene has CDR1 MNHEY and CDR2 SVGAGI. Generation of TCR cDNA used 5'RACE template switching (which added a universal primer site and UMIs). TCRdb redid the calling of the 5' RACE reads with MiXCR, one entry per CDR3 protein. The sample holds 300,000 to 350,000 distinct CDR3 sequences, roughly 10% seen once. The source is a young man who received the YFV17D yellow fever vaccine. The chain employs TRBV6-5 and TRBJ2-5; 7 bases align to TRBD1. The sample consisted of CD4+ T cells sorted from PBMCs, taken 45 days after the yellow fever booster vaccination. CDR3 residues: CASRAGTVRTQYF. CDR3 coding DNA: TGTGCCAGCAGGGCCGGGACAGTGAGGACCCAGTACTTC.